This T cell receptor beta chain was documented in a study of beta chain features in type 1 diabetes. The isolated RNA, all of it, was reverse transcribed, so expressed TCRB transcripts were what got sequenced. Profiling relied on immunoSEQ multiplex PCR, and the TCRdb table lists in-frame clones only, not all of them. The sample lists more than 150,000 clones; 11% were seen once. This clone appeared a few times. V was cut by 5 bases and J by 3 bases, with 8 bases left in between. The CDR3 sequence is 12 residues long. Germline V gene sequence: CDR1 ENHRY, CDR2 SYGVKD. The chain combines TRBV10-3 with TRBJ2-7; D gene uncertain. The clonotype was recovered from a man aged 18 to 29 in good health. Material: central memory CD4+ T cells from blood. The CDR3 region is CAISPTNYEQYF. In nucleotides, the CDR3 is TGTGCCATCAGTCCGACGAACTACGAGCAGTACTTC.